This T cell receptor (beta chain) came from a study of low-dose radiotherapy and immunotherapy resistance in tumors. Across the study: It was 1 Gy per fraction every two weeks that Cohort 2 received, adding up to 13 Gy over 26 weeks. At a dose of 200 mg/m2, intravenous cyclophosphamide was given every two weeks, one day before radiation and immunotherapy.

First-strand cDNA relied on TRAV- and TRBV-specific primers spanning alpha and beta chains. Over roughly 18 PCR cycles, TCRs were amplified from a constant-region primer and V-primer adapter. MiXCR, applied by TCRdb to the reads, yields one record per CDR3 protein. The table has nearly 60,000 distinct CDR3 sequences, less than 30% seen once. This clonotype was found many times. Sample time point: after trial treatment. Treatment given: LDRT plus nivolumab, ipilimumab, low-dose cyclophosphamide and aspirin (RACIN trial). Ipilimumab, nivolumab, aspirin, low-dose cyclophosphamide and low-dose radiotherapy were administered to donors. Here the sequenced sample was PBMCs, taken after low-dose radiotherapy plus immunotherapy. The source of this sequence is a male donor with prostate cancer.

The CDR3, as DNA: TGTGCCAGCAGTTCACCGGGGGGGCGGAACATTCAGTACTTC. Protein product: CASSSPGGRNIQYF. The genes are TRBV26 and TRBJ2-4; the D call in the table, TRBD1, was not verified against the DNA. TRBV26 is flagged as a pseudogene. The CDR3 consists of 14 residues.